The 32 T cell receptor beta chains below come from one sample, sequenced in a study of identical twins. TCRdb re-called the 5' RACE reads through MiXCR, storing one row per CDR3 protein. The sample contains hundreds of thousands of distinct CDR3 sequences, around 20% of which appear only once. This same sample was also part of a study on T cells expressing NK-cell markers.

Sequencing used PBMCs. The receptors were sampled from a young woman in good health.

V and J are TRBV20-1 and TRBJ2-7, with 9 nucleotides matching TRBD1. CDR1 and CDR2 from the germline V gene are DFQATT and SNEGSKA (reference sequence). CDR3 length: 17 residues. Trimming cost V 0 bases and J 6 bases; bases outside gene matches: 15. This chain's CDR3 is CSARDRDRDYSSGEQYF. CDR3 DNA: TGCAGTGCTAGAGACCGGGACAGGGACTACTCCAGTGGCGAGCAGTACTTC.

CDR3 nucleotide sequence: TGTGCCAGCAGCCCCCCGGACAGGGGGATAACCGGGGAGCTGTTTTTT. Its protein product is CASSPPDRGITGELFF. The chain uses TRBV7-9 and TRBJ2-2; TRBD1 agrees at 10 bases. The CDR3 runs to 16 residues. Germline CDR1 is SEHNR and CDR2 is FQNEAQ (reference sequence). V was pared by 5 bases and J by 5 bases, with 8 bases of the junction left unmatched. The full variable domain, completed using reference TRBV7-9 and TRBJ2-2, is DTGVSQNPRHKITKRGQNVTFRCDPISEHNRLYWYRQTLGQGPEFLTYFQNEAQLEKSRLLSDRFSAERPKGSFSTLEIQRTEQGDSAMYLCASSPPDRGITGELFFGEGSRLTVL.

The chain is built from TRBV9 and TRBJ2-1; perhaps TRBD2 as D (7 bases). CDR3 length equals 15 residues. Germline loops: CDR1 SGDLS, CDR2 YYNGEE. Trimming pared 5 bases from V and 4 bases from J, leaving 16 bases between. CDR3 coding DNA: TGTGCCAGCAGTGGAGGGGGGGGTTTGTACAATGAGCAGTTCTTC. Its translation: CASSGGGGLYNEQFF.

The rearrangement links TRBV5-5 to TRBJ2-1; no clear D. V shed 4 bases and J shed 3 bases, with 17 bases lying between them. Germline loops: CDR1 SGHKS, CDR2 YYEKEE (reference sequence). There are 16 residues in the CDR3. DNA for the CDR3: TGTGCCAGCAGCCGCCTCGCGGAAAACGGCTACAATGAGCAGTTCTTC. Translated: CASSRLAENGYNEQFF.

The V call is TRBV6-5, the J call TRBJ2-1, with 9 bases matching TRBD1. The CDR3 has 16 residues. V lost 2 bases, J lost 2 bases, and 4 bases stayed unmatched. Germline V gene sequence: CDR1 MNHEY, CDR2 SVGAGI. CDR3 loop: CASSYRDRDTYNEQFF. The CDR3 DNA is TGTGCCAGCAGTTACCGGGACAGGGACACCTACAATGAGCAGTTCTTC.

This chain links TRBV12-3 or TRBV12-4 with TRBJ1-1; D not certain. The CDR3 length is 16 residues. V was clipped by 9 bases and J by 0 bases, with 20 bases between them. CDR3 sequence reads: CASSSDGEALNTEAFF. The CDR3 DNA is TGTGCCAGTTCGTCCGACGGGGAGGCCTTGAACACTGAAGCTTTCTTT.

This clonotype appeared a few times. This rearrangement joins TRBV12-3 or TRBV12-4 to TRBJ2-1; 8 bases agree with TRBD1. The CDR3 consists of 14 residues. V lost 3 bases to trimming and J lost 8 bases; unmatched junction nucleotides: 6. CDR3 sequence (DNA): TGTGCCAGCAGTTTCGGGGTCAGGGGGCATGAGCAGTTCTTC. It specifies CASSFGVRGHEQFF.

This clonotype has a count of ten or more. In DNA, the CDR3 is TGTGCCAGCAGCTGGGGACTAGATACGCAGTATTTT. Its protein product is CASSWGLDTQYF. The chain recombines TRBV7-2 with TRBJ2-3; the D gene is possibly TRBD2 (6 bases). The V end lost 4 bases, the J end lost 5 bases, and 7 bases lay between the germline ends. This CDR3 is 12 amino acids long. Germline V gene lookup returns CDR1 SGHTA and CDR2 FQGNSA.

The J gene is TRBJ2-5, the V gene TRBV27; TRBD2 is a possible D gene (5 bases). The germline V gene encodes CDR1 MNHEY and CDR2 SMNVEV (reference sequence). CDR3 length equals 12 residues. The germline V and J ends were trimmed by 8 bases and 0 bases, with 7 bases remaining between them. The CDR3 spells CASAGDQETQYF. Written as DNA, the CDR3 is TGTGCCAGCGCCGGGGACCAAGAGACCCAGTACTTC.

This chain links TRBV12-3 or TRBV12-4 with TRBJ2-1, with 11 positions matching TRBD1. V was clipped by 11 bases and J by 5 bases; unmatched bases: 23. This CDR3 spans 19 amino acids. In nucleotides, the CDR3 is TGTGCCTTCAGTTTAGAGTCTCTTTTGGACAGGGGGCAAAACAATGAGCAGTTCTTC. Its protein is CAFSLESLLDRGQNNEQFF.

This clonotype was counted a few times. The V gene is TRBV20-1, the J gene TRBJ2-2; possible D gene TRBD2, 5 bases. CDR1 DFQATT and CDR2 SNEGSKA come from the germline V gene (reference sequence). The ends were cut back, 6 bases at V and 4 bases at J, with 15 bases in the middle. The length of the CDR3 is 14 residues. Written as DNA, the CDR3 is TGCAGTGCCCGAGCGGCATCGAGCACCGGGGAGCTGTTTTTT. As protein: CSARAASSTGELFF.

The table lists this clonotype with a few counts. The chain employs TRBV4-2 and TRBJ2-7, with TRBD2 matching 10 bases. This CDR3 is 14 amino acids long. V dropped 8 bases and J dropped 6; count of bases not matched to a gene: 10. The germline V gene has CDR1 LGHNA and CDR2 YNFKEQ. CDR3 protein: CASGKRGGLGEQYF. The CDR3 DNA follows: TGTGCCAGCGGTAAGCGGGGGGGCCTCGGCGAGCAGTACTTC.

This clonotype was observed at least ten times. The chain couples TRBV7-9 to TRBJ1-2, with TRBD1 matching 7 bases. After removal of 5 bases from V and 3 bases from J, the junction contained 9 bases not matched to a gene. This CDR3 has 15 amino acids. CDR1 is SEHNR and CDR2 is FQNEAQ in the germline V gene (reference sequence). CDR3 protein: CASSRGQFFDYGYTF. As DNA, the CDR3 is TGTGCCAGCAGCCGGGGACAGTTCTTCGACTATGGCTACACCTTC.

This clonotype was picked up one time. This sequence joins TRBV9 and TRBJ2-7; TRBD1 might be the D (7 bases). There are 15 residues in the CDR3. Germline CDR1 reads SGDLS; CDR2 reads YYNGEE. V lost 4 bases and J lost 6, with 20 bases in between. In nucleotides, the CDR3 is TGTGCCAGCAGCACAGACAGGGAGGCTGTTTCCGAGCAGTACTTC. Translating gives CASSTDREAVSEQYF.

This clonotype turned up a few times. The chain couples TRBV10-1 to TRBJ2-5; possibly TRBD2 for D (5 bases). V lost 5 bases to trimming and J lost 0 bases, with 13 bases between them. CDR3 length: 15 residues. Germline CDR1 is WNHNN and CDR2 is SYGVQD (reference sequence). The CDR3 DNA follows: TGCGCCAGCAGTTCCGGCGGAGGATACCAAGAGACCCAGTACTTC. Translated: CASSSGGGYQETQYF.

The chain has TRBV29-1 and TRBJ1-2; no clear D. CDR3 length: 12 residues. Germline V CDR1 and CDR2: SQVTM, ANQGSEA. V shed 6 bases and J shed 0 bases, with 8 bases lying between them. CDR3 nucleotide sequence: TGCAGCGTAGGTCTCACTAACTATGGCTACACCTTC. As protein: CSVGLTNYGYTF. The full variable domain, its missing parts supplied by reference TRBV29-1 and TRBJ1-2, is SAVISQKPSRDICQRGTSLTIQCQVDSQVTMMFWYRQQPGQSLTLIATANQGSEATYESGFVIDKFPISRPNLTFSTLTVSNMSPEDSSIYLCSVGLTNYGYTFGSGTRLTVV.

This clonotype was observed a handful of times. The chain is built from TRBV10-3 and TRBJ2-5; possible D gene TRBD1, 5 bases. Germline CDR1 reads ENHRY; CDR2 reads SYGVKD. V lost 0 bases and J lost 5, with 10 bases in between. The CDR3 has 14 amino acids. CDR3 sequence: CAISESGAVETQYF. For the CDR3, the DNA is TGTGCCATCAGTGAGTCAGGGGCGGTGGAGACCCAGTACTTC.

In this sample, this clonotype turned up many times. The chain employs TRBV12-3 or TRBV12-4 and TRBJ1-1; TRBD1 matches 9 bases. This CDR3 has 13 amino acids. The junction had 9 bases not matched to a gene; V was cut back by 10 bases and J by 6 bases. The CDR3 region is CAIRDREVSEAFF. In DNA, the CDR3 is TGTGCCATACGGGACAGGGAGGTCTCTGAAGCTTTCTTT.

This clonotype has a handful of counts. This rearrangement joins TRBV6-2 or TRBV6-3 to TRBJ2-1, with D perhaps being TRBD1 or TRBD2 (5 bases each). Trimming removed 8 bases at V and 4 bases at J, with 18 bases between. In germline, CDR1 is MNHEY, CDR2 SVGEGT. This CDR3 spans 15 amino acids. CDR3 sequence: CASGDEGSGYNEQFF. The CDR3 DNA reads TGTGCCAGCGGGGATGAGGGGAGTGGGTACAATGAGCAGTTCTTC.

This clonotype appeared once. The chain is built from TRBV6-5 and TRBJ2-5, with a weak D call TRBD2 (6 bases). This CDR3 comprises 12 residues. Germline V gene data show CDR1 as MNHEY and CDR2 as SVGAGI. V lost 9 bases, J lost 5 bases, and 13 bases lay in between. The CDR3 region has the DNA TGTGCCAGTCTTTCGGCGGGGGAGACCCAGTACTTC. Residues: CASLSAGETQYF.

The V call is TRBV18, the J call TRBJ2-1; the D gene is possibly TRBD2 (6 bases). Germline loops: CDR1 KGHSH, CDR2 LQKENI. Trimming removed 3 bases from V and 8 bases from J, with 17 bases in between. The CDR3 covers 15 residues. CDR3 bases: TGTGCCAGCTCACCGCCGGACTACCGCGGGGATGAGCAGTTCTTC. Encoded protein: CASSPPDYRGDEQFF. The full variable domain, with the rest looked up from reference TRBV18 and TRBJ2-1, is NAGVMQNPRHLVRRRGQEARLRCSPMKGHSHVYWYRQLPEEGLKFMVYLQKENIIDESGMPKERFSAEFPKEGPSILRIQQVVRGDSAAYFCASSPPDYRGDEQFFGPGTRLTVL.

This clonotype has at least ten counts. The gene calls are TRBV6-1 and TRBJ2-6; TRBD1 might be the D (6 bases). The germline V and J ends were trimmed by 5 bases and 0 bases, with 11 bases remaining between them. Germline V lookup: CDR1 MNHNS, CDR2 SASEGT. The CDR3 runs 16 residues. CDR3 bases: TGTGCCAGCAGTATTACAGGGAGCTCTGGGGCCAACGTCCTGACTTTC. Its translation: CASSITGSSGANVLTF.

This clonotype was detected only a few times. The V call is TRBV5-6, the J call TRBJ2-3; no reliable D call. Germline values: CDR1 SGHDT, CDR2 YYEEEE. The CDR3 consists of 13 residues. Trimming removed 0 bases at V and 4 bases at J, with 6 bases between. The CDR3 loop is CASSLGQADTQYF. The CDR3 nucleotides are TGTGCCAGCAGCTTGGGTCAGGCAGATACGCAGTATTTT. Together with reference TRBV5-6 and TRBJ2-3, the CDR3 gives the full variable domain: DAGVTQSPTHLIKTRGQQVTLRCSPKSGHDTVSWYQQALGQGPQFIFQYYEEEERQRGNFPDRFSGHQFPNYSSELNVNALLLGDSALYLCASSLGQADTQYFGPGTRLTVL.

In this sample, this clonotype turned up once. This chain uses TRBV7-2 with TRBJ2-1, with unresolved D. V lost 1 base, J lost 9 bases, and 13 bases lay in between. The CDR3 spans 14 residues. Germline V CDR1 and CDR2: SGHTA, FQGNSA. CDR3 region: CASSLVMVGVEQFF. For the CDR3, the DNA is TGTGCCAGCAGCTTAGTTATGGTGGGTGTTGAGCAGTTCTTC.

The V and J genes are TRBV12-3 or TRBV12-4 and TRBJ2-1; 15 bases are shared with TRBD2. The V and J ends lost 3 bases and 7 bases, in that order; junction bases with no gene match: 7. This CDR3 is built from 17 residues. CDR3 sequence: CASSFRGLAGGSNEQFF. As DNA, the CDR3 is TGTGCCAGCAGTTTTCGCGGACTAGCGGGAGGGAGTAATGAGCAGTTCTTC.

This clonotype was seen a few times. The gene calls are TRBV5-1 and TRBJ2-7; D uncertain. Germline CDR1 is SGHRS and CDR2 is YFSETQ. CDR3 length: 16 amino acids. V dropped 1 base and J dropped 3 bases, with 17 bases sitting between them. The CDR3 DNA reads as TGCGCCAGCAGCTTGTCTGGTATGCAGGCCCTCTACGAGCAGTACTTC. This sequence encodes CASSLSGMQALYEQYF.

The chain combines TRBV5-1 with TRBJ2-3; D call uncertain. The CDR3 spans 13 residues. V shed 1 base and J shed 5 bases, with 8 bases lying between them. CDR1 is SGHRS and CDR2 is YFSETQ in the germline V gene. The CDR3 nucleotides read TGCGCCAGCAGCTTGAATGGGGAAGATACGCAGTATTTT. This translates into CASSLNGEDTQYF.

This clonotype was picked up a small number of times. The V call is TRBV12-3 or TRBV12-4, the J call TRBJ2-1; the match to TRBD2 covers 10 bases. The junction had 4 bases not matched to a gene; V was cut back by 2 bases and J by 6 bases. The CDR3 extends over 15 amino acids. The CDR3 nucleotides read TGTGCCAGCAGTTTATCCCTAGCGGGGGCCAATGAGCAGTTCTTC. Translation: CASSLSLAGANEQFF.

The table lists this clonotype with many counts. The CDR3 is CSATDSGNNEQFF. CDR3 DNA sequence: TGCAGTGCCACGGACTCGGGAAACAATGAGCAGTTCTTC. The chain recombines TRBV20-1 with TRBJ2-1; TRBD2 is a possible D gene (5 bases). Trimming stripped 6 bases from V and 5 bases from J, with 14 bases between. The germline V gene has CDR1 DFQATT and CDR2 SNEGSKA (reference sequence). The CDR3 is 13 residues long.

CDR3 sequence reads: CASSLNSGSIEFF. The CDR3 DNA reads TGTGCCAGCAGTCTCAATAGCGGGAGTATCGAGTTCTTC. The chain is built from TRBV12-3 or TRBV12-4 and TRBJ2-1; TRBD2 aligns across 9 bases. The CDR3 runs 13 residues. J was trimmed by 14 bases and V by 5 bases; bases with no gene match: 10.

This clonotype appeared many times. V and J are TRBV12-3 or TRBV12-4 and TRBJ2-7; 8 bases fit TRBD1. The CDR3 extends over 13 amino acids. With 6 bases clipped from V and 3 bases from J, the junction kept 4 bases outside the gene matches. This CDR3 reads CASRDRAHYEQYF. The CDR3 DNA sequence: TGTGCCAGCAGGGACAGGGCCCACTACGAGCAGTACTTC.

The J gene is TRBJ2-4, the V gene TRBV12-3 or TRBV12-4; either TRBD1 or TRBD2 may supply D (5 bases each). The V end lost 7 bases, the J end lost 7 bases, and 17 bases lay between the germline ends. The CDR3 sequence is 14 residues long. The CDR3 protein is CASNTGTRRNIQYF. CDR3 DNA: TGTGCCAGCAACACCGGGACCCGAAGGAACATTCAGTACTTC.